This TCR beta chain was identified in a study of blood T cell repertoires in COVID-19. In the authors' workflow: Estimation of nucleated cell counts relied on the amplification of reference gene primers. Sequencing used immunoSEQ multiplex PCR; TCRdb keeps in-frame clones, though not all of them. V, J and clone size are taken as reported in that table, and D and trimming were inferred from the DNA itself. This sample has about 130,000 clones, with over 70% found just once. V lost 5 bases, J lost 3 bases, and 10 bases lay in between. Germline CDR1 MNHNY, CDR2 SVGAGI (reference sequence). The CDR3 spans 13 residues.

Sequencing was done on a sample of peripheral blood. The rearrangement uses TRBV6-6 and TRBJ2-5; possibly TRBD1 for D (6 bases). This clonotype was obtained from a woman aged 45-65 years with acute or convalescent COVID-19. CDR3 DNA: TGTGCCAGCAGTCCTAAGGGGGAAGAGACCCAGTACTTC. Translation: CASSPKGEETQYF.